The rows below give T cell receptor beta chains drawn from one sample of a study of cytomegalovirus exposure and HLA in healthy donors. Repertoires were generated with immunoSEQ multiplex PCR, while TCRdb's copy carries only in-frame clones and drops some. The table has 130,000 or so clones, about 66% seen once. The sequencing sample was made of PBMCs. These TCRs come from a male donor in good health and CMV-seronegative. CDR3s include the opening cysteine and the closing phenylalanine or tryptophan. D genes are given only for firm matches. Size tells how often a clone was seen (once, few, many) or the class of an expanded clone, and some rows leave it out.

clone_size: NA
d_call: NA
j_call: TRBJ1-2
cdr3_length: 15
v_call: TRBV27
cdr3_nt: TGTGCCAGCAGTTATAGCGGGGACGGGTGGGGTGGCTACACCTTC
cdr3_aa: CASSYSGDGWGGYTF

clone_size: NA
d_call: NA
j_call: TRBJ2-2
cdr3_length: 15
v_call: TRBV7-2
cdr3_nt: TGTGCCAGCAGCTCTAGGACAGCGAACACCGGGGAGCTGTTTTTT
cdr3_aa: CASSSRTANTGELFF

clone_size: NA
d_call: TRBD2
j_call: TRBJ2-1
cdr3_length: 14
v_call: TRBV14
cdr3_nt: TGTGCCAGCAGCCCGGGGGGAGCCTACAATGAGCAGTTCTTC
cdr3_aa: CASSPGGAYNEQFF

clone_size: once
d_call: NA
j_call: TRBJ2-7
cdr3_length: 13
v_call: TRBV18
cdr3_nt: TGTGCCAGCTCACCATTCAGGGCCTACGAGCAGTACTTC
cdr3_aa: CASSPFRAYEQYF

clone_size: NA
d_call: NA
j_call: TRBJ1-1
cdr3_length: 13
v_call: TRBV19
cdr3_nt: TGTGCCAGCCGACAGTTTTTAAGGACTGAAGCTTTCTTT
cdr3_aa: CASRQFLRTEAFF

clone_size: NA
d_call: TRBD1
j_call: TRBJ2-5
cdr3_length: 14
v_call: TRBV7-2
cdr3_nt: TGTGCCAGCAGCCCACAGGGGATCCAAGAGACCCAGTACTTC
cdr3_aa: CASSPQGIQETQYF

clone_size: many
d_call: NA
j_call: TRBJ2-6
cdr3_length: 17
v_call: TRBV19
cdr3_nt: TGTGCCAGTAGTATAGCGGGGGGCCGCTCTGGGGCCAACGTCCTGACTTTC
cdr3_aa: CASSIAGGRSGANVLTF

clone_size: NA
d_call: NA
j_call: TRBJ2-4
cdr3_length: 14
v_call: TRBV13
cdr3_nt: TGTGCCAGCGGCGGCTCGGCTACCAAAAACATTCAGTACTTC
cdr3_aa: CASGGSATKNIQYF

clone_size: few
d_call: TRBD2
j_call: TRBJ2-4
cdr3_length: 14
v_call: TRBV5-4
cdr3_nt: TGTGCCAGCAGCTTTGCGGGACTAGAAAACATTCAGTACTTC
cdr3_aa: CASSFAGLENIQYF

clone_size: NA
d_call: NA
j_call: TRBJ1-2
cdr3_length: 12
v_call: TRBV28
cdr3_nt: TGTGCCAGCAGTTTATCCCGCTATGGCTACACCTTC
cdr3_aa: CASSLSRYGYTF

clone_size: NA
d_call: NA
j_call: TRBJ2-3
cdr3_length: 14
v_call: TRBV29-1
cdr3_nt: TGCAGCGTTGACGGGGTCATGGATACAGATACGCAGTATTTT
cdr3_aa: CSVDGVMDTDTQYF

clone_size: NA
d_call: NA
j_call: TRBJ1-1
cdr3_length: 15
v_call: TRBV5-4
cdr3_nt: TGTGCCAGCAGCTTGGGTCGTTACATGAACACTGAAGCTTTCTTT
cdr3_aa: CASSLGRYMNTEAFF

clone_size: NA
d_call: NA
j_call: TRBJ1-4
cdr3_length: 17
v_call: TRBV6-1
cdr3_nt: TGTGCCAGCAGTGAAGCAGGCTCCGGGACAACTAATGAAAAACTGTTTTTT
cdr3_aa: CASSEAGSGTTNEKLFF

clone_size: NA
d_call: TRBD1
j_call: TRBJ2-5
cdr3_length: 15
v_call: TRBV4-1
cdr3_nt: TGCGCCAGCAGCCAATCGGACAGGGAGATGGAGACCCAGTACTTC
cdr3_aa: CASSQSDREMETQYF

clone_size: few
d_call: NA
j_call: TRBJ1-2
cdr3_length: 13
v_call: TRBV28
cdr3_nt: TGTGCCACCCAGAGTGGAGCTTTCTATGGCTACACCTTC
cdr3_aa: CATQSGAFYGYTF

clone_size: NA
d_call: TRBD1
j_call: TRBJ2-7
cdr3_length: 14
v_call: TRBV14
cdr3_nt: TGTGCCAGCAGCACAGGGGGCGGCTCCTACGAGCAGTACTTC
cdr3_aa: CASSTGGGSYEQYF

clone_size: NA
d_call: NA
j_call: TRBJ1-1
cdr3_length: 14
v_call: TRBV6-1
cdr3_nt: TGTGCCACCCGAGAGGGGGGGGTGGTTGTTGAAGCTTTCTTT
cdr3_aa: CATREGGVVVEAFF

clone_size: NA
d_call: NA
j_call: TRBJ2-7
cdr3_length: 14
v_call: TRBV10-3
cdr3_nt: TGTGCCACAGAGGGAGGATCCAGAGCCTACGAGCAGTACTTC
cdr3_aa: CATEGGSRAYEQYF

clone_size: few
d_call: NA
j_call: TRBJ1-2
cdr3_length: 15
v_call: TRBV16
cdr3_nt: TGTGCCAGCAGCCACTTAACAGGCGGTTACGATGGCTACACCTTC
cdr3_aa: CASSHLTGGYDGYTF

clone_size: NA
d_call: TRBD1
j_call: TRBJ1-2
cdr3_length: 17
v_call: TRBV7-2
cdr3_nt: TGTGCCAGCAGCTTAAGATCAAGGGACAGGGCGAACTATGGCTACACCTTC
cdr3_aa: CASSLRSRDRANYGYTF

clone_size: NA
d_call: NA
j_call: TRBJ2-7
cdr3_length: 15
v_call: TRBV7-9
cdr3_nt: TGTGCCAGCAGCCCGAGGGGGGGGCCTGGGTACGAGCAGTACTTC
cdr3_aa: CASSPRGGPGYEQYF

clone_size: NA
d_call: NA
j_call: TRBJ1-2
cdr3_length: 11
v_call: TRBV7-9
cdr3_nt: TGTGCCAGCAGCTTAACAGTCGGCTACACCTTC
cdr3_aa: CASSLTVGYTF

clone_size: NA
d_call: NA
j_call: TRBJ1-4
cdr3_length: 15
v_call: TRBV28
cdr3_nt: TGTGCCAGCAGAGTGAGGGGGAGTCCTAATGAAAAACTGTTTTTT
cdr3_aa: CASRVRGSPNEKLFF

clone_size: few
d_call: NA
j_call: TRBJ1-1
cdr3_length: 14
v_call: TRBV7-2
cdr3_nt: TGTGCCAGCAGCTTTTCCGGGGAAGAAACTGAAGCTTTCTTT
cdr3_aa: CASSFSGEETEAFF

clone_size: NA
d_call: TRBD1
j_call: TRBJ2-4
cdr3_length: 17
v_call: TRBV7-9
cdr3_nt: TGTGCCAGCAGCCCCGGGACAGGCCACCTAGCCAAAAACATTCAGTACTTC
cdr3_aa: CASSPGTGHLAKNIQYF

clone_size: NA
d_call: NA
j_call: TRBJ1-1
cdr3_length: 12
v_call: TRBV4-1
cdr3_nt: TGCGCCAGCAGCCCCCGGTCCGGTGAAGCTTTCTTT
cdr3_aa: CASSPRSGEAFF

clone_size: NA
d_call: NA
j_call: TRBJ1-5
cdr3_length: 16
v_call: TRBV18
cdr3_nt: TGTGCCAGCTCCCCTCGGTCGGGAAGTGGCAATCAGCCCCAGCATTTT
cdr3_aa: CASSPRSGSGNQPQHF

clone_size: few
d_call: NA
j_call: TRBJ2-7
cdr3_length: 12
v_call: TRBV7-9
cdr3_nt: TGTGCCAGCAGCTCTCAGGGGTACGAGCAGTACTTC
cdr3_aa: CASSSQGYEQYF

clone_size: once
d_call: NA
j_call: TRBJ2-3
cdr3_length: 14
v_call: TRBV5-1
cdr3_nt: TGCGCCAGCAGCTCCTCCAACAGGGGGGGTACGCAGTATTTT
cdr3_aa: CASSSSNRGGTQYF

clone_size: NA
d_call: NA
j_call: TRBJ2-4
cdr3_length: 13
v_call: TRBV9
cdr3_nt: TGTGCCAGCAGCGTAGACCTAATGGACATTCAGTACTTC
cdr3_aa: CASSVDLMDIQYF

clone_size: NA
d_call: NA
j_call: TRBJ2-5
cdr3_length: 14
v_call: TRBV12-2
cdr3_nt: TGTGCAATTAGCCCCGGGATTTTTCAAGAGACCCAGTACTTC
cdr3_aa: CAISPGIFQETQYF

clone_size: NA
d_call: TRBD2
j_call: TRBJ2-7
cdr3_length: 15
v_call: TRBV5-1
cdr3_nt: TGCGCCAGCAGCCGGACTAGCGGGGGGCCATACGAGCAGTACTTC
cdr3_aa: CASSRTSGGPYEQYF